The T cell receptor beta chain under discussion was sequenced for a study of cytomegalovirus exposure and HLA in healthy donors. As for the study in general: A data release that came early held some 84 million unique TCRs from HLA-typed donors. Study-wide results and limits: Generally TCR sequences proved uncommon, though certain public TCRs appeared in numerous donors. Listed as cytomegalovirus-associated were 150 to 200 TCR beta chains.

The CDR3 covers 14 residues. Trimming at V came to 5 bases and at J to 1 base, leaving 5 bases not matched to a gene. CDR1 is SQVTM and CDR2 is ANQGSEA in the germline V gene. The PCR used 60 Vbeta and 13 Jbeta primers. The table came from immunoSEQ multiplex PCR; TCRdb's copy has only in-frame clones and leaves some out. The sample includes approximately 160,000 clones, 68% seen only once; the top ten take about 1.3%. As concerns this clone: Its matching antigen is unknown.

Healthy bone marrow donors made up the donor group. The material sequenced was PBMCs. This receptor was obtained from a man aged 45-65 years in good health and CMV-seronegative. The J gene is TRBJ1-5, the V gene TRBV29-1; 7 bases agree with TRBD1. Here the CDR3 DNA reads TGCAGCGTTCTTACAGGGGTGAGCAATCAGCCCCAGCATTTT. Translation: CSVLTGVSNQPQHF.